The 19 T cell receptor beta chains given below trace back to one sample, sequenced in a study of molecular identifiers for immune sequencing clone quantification. TCRdb fed the PCR reads into MiXCR, producing one record per CDR3 protein. The sample holds approximately 550,000 distinct CDR3 sequences; about 25% are singletons and the top ten take around 0.79%. The sequenced sample was naive CD8+ T cells from blood, with Jurkat cell RNA spiked in. As to subset: FACS-sorted CD8+CD4-CCR7+CD45RA+ naive T cells. These receptors all come from a human donor in good health. Some libraries in this study had Jurkat cell RNA spiked in.

This sequence joins TRBV27 and TRBJ2-2; TRBD2 might be the D (5 bases). The germline gives CDR1 MNHEY, CDR2 SMNVEV (reference sequence). The CDR3 length is 16 residues. Trimming cost V 6 bases and J 2 bases, with 16 bases left between them. CDR3 DNA sequence: TGTGCCAGCAGCTGGGCGGGTCAGATTAACACCGGGGAGCTGTTTTTT. Its protein is CASSWAGQINTGELFF.

For this clonotype: This may be a read error, as it is one base from a much larger clone. The chain links TRBV12-3 or TRBV12-4 to TRBJ2-7; D remains unclear. This CDR3 has 12 residues. Trimming removed 3 bases from V and 5 bases from J, with 8 bases in between. CDR3 coding DNA: TGTGCCAGCAGTTTGTGGCACCACGAGCAGTACTTC. This gives the protein CASSLWHHEQYF.

As regards this clonotype: A read error may explain this, as a much larger clone is one base away. The DNA of the CDR3 is TGTGCCAGCAGGTTACCCCGGCCCGACATTCAGTACTTC. Protein product: CASRLPRPDIQYF. The chain links TRBV27 to TRBJ2-4; D remains unclear. Deletions cut 6 bases from V and 8 bases from J, with 14 bases between. In germline, CDR1 is MNHEY, CDR2 SMNVEV (reference sequence). The CDR3 has 13 residues.

The chain couples TRBV27 to TRBJ1-1; TRBD1 is a possible D gene (5 bases). Trimming shortened V by 4 bases and J by 4 bases, and 10 bases separated the two germline ends. CDR3 length equals 13 residues. Germline values: CDR1 MNHEY, CDR2 SMNVEV (reference sequence). The CDR3 loop is CASSWGMGTEAFF. CDR3 DNA: TGTGCCAGCAGTTGGGGGATGGGCACTGAAGCTTTCTTT.

CDR3 sequence: CSAGGTVTYEQYF. CDR3 nucleotides: TGCAGTGCTGGGGGGACAGTAACCTACGAGCAGTACTTC. The chain recombines TRBV20-1 with TRBJ2-7; D may be TRBD1 (7 bases). Germline CDR1 DFQATT, CDR2 SNEGSKA (reference sequence). Between the trimmed V and J ends, which lost 5 bases and 2 bases, there was a span of 13 bases. The CDR3 length is 13 residues.

The V call is TRBV7-9, the J call TRBJ2-7, with D perhaps being TRBD1 or TRBD2 (5 bases each). With 5 bases removed from V and 5 bases from J, the gap between germline ends came to 19 bases. CDR3 length: 15 amino acids. CDR1 and CDR2 from the germline V gene are SEHNR and FQNEAQ (reference sequence). The CDR3 DNA reads TGTGCCAGCAGCCTCCTCCGGGACCAAATTGACGAGCAGTACTTC. As protein: CASSLLRDQIDEQYF.

This chain connects TRBV20-1 to TRBJ2-7, with 7 bases aligning to TRBD2. Looked up from germline, CDR1 is DFQATT and CDR2 is SNEGSKA (reference sequence). The trim removed 3 bases at V and 2 bases at J, leaving 13 bases unmatched. The CDR3 sequence is 16 residues long. The chain's CDR3 is CSASVGSSGGTYEQYF. As DNA, the CDR3 is TGCAGTGCTAGCGTGGGTTCGTCGGGAGGTACCTACGAGCAGTACTTC.

This clonotype showed up many times. The rearrangement links TRBV4-1 to TRBJ1-1; D uncertain. The ends were cut back, 0 bases at V and 4 bases at J, with 6 bases in the middle. The CDR3 has 13 amino acids. Germline assignment: CDR1 MGHRA and CDR2 YSYEKL. CDR3 nucleotides: TGCGCCAGCAGCCAAGACTCCCCCACTGAAGCTTTCTTT. Protein sequence: CASSQDSPTEAFF.

This clonotype occurred many times. The CDR3, as DNA: TGTGCCAGCAGCTACGGGACCACTACCTACGAGCAGTACTTC. Protein product: CASSYGTTTYEQYF. J is TRBJ2-7 and V is TRBV5-6, with D perhaps assigned TRBD1 or TRBD2 (5 bases each). Germline V gene data show CDR1 as SGHDT and CDR2 as YYEEEE. This CDR3 spans 14 amino acids. Trimming took off 3 bases at V and 2 bases at J, with 12 bases between the two ends.

The rearrangement joins TRBV7-6 to TRBJ2-2, with TRBD1 matching 9 bases. V lost 2 bases and J lost 3; bases outside the gene matches: 7. CDR1 and CDR2 (germline): SGHVS, FNYEAQ. The CDR3 has 17 amino acids. The CDR3 nucleotides are TGTGCCAGCAGCTTAACGATACAGGGGGCGGACACCGGGGAGCTGTTTTTT. Translating it yields CASSLTIQGADTGELFF.

In its sample, this clonotype was seen a few times. This rearrangement joins TRBV20-1 to TRBJ2-7; 9 positions match TRBD2. Trimming cost V 0 bases and J 0 bases; bases outside gene matches: 12. Germline values: CDR1 DFQATT, CDR2 SNEGSKA (reference sequence). The CDR3 is made up of 18 amino acids. The CDR3 is CSARDGREGTLSSYEQYF. DNA of the CDR3: TGCAGTGCTAGAGATGGGCGGGAGGGCACCCTGAGCTCCTACGAGCAGTACTTC.

The sample holds a few counts of this clonotype. The chain recombines TRBV5-6 with TRBJ2-2; D unresolved. V dropped 5 bases and J dropped 1 base, with 6 bases sitting between them. There are 13 residues in the CDR3. From germline, CDR1 is SGHDT and CDR2 YYEEEE. The CDR3 nucleotides read TGTGCCAGCAGGTTAGGGAACACCGGGGAGCTGTTTTTT. It is translated as CASRLGNTGELFF.

Concerning this clonotype: A read error may produce the germline difference seen at one junction end. The CDR3 protein is CASSLGQHEHYF. The DNA of the CDR3 is TGTGCCAGCAGCCTCGGACAGCACGAGCACTACTTC. The chain employs TRBV5-8 and TRBJ2-7, with D maybe TRBD1 (6 bases). CDR3 length equals 12 residues. CDR1 is SGHTS, CDR2 YDEGEE, per germline.

The chain couples TRBV29-1 to TRBJ2-3, with 7 bases aligning to TRBD2. CDR1 and CDR2 (germline): SQVTM, ANQGSEA. The CDR3 length is 10 residues. V was pared by 7 bases and J by 7 bases, with 2 bases of the junction left unmatched. CDR3 residues: CSGSGNTQYF. CDR3 nucleotides: TGCAGCGGCAGCGGGAATACGCAGTATTTT.

A word on this clonotype: A much larger clone differs by one base, so this may be a read error. This chain joins TRBV7-9 and TRBJ1-2; the match to TRBD1 covers 7 bases. Germline V lookup: CDR1 SEHNR, CDR2 FQNEAQ (reference sequence). This CDR3 contains 16 residues. The CDR3 DNA sequence: TGTGCCGGCAGCCGGAGGGACAGCCCAAACCTATATGGCTACACCTTC. Translated: CAGSRRDSPNLYGYTF.

This clonotype turned up a few times. The chain uses TRBV3-1 and TRBJ2-7; D uncertain. In germline, CDR1 is LGHDT, CDR2 YNNKEL (reference sequence). The V end was cut by 1 base, the J end by 3 bases, with 7 bases between. CDR3 length: 13 residues. Written as DNA, the CDR3 is TGTGCCAGCAGCCAAGCCCCGATCTACGAGCAGTACTTC. As protein: CASSQAPIYEQYF.

DNA of the CDR3: TGTGCCAGTAGTATAAGGACAGACTACGAGCAGTACTTC. Translated, it gives CASSIRTDYEQYF. The V gene is TRBV19, the J gene TRBJ2-7; possibly TRBD1 for D (6 bases). CDR3 length: 13 residues. The germline V gene encodes CDR1 LNHDA and CDR2 SQIVND (reference sequence). The V gene lost 2 bases and the J gene lost 3 bases, with 8 bases spanning the gap.

This clonotype has a count of ten or more. This rearrangement joins TRBV12-3 or TRBV12-4 to TRBJ2-3; D may be TRBD1 or TRBD2 (5 bases each). V gave up 6 bases and J gave up 0 bases, with 13 bases separating them. The CDR3 runs to 15 residues. CDR3 DNA sequence: TGTGCCAGCAGAAACGGGGCCGGTAGCACAGATACGCAGTATTTT. Its protein is CASRNGAGSTDTQYF.

This clonotype was counted many times. J is TRBJ2-7 and V is TRBV20-1, with D perhaps assigned TRBD1 or TRBD2 (5 bases each). CDR1 and CDR2 from the germline V gene are DFQATT and SNEGSKA (reference sequence). Trimming took 1 base from V and 4 from J, leaving 11 bases between them. The CDR3 is 13 amino acids. The CDR3 region has the DNA TGCAGTGCTAGAGTCGGCAGGGAGTACGAGCAGTACTTC. Translating gives CSARVGREYEQYF.